This T cell receptor beta chain was retrieved from a study of blood T cells in healthy people across ages (dated by TCRdb to between 2015 and 2017). Notes on the research overall: In model experiments, template switching captured about one uniquely barcoded TCR beta cDNA molecule for every two T cells. Donors of different ages were randomly distributed across sequencing lanes to avoid experimental bias. The donors were divided into four age groups: young (average around 16 years), middle-aged (about 40), aged (approximately 62) and long-lived (about 80). Age-related changes in TCR beta repertoire diversity were measured in the study by deep sequencing normalized with unique cDNA molecular identifiers. Using the same blood draw, the study looked at two additional independent replicas of 1 million unique cDNA reads for two donors, one aged 18 to 29 and the other aged 80 or older.

Receptor libraries were prepared by 5' RACE. Sequencing took place on an Illumina HiSeq 2500. The second PCR ran for roughly 7 to 12 cycles and used a J-beta primer mix along with a sample-barcoded 5' primer. Each TCR beta cDNA molecule received a unique molecular identifier from a template-switch 5' adaptor carrying 12 random nucleotides. Each sample yielded at least 3 million CDR3-containing paired-end reads. All of the RNA was converted into first-strand cDNA using the Mint cDNA synthesis kit, with a TRBC-specific oligonucleotide serving as the primer. Following uracil-DNA glycosylase treatment, a first 18-cycle PCR with universal primers M1SS and BC2_uni_R was performed on all cDNA. In the original analysis: Normalization of each sample was performed by random selection of 1 million high-quality reads, each carrying a distinct molecular identifier. Instead of being binned into consensus sequences, reads that shared molecular identifiers were thrown out. MiTCR, run with a Q25 quality threshold and the strictest error-elimination algorithm, handled CDR3 identification, clonotype clustering and error correction. Lower-bound total TCR beta diversity was estimated with a nonparametric unseen species model using Euler transformation. In TCRdb, the public reads were trimmed at Q25 with fastp and aligned with MiXCR, with productive beta chains retained. Every CDR3 protein is listed once, alongside the most common genes and DNA of its rows. Here the V and J calls rest on TCRdb's processing, not on the authors' analysis. The table for this sample lists about 900,000 distinct CDR3 sequences; approximately 49% of them were counted only once. Of the sample, about an eighth is held by the ten largest clones.

The roughly 37 donors, aged about 6 to 95 years, were systemically healthy Caucasian individuals from Russia. Each donor gave approximately 9.3 milliliters of peripheral blood, collected into EDTA-treated Vacutainer tubes. PBMCs were isolated by Ficoll-Paque density-gradient centrifugation, with at least 6 million obtained per sample. Trizol reagent was used to extract total RNA from PBMCs, with at least 5.5 micrograms per sample. Naive CD45RAhigh/CD27high T cell percentages were measured by flow cytometry on a PBMC aliquot from every donor. Only a few counts were recorded for this clonotype. Its recognized antigen is unknown. There are no base qualities to consult, and no much larger clone falls within one base. General findings and caveats noted by the study authors: Because the CMV infection status of the donors was unknown, age-related changes in expanded clonotypes may potentially have been confounded. Because profiling used bulk unsorted PBMCs, naive and antigen-experienced compartments could not be compared conclusively. Compared with the aged group, more naive CD4+ T cells, fewer expanded clones and increased TCR diversity were shown by the long-lived group, suggesting age selection. Observed TCR beta diversity per million T cells fell roughly linearly with age, and a significant reduction was already apparent by age about 43. A strong correlation was found between observed TCR beta diversity and the percentage of naive T cells measured by flow cytometry. Estimates of total diversity based on one million sequenced T cells were regarded as lower bounds and as underestimates.

CDR1 is given as SEHNR and CDR2 as FQNEAQ, both from the germline V gene (reference sequence). The CDR3 sequence holds 14 residues, the cysteine and phenylalanine included. Only the CDR3 region is kept as DNA, spanning 42 bases read in frame from base 1. Germline trimming amounts to 5 bases on V and 2 bases on J, with 5 as the count of junction bases outside the gene matches. The sequence was collected from a man aged 25 to 45 in good health. The chain is assembled from TRBV7-9 and TRBJ2-7; TRBD2 agrees with 8 junctional bases. Sequencing input: blood. Here the CDR3 is given as CASSPSSGPYEQYF. The nucleotide sequence reads as follows: TGTGCCAGCAGCCCTTCTAGCGGGCCCTACGAGCAGTACTTC.